These 3 T cell receptor beta chains originate from one sample sequenced in a study of control samples from healthy donors and cancer patients (dated by TCRdb to 2019 to 2021). The library came from the immunoSEQ multiplex PCR assay. TCRdb took over this immuneACCESS table, retaining in-frame rearrangements with V and J assigned. Such tables are incomplete; in checked studies, under half of the missing clones stem from an unresolved V gene, and the remainder is unexplained. The sample's clone listing holds about 200,000 clones. The ten biggest clones cover more than 2% of the sample. The sequenced sample was blood. These receptors came from a woman in her 30s in good health.

The chain joins TRBV24-1 to TRBJ2-3; 8 bases line up with TRBD2. This CDR3 region has 13 residues. Trimming took 9 bases from V and 4 from J; bases not matched to a gene: 5. Per germline, CDR1 KGHDR and CDR2 SFDVKD. The CDR3 DNA sequence: TGTGCCACCCGACTGACTAGCGCAGATACGCAGTATTTT. Its protein product is CATRLTSADTQYF.

The CDR3 here is CASSQGIRGGLRSEQFF. CDR3 nucleotides: TGCGCCAGCAGCCAGGGAATCCGGGGGGGCCTAAGGAGTGAGCAGTTCTTC. V and J are TRBV4-1 and TRBJ2-1; 8 nucleotides align to TRBD2. The length of the CDR3 is 17 residues. The germline V gene encodes CDR1 MGHRA and CDR2 YSYEKL. V lost 3 bases to trimming and J lost 9 bases; unmatched junction nucleotides: 16.

The chain employs TRBV2 and TRBJ1-5; no definite D call. The V gene's germline CDR1 is SNHLY and CDR2 FYNNEI. This CDR3 is built from 15 residues. The V gene lost 4 bases and the J gene lost 5 bases, with 15 bases spanning the gap. The CDR3 reads CASSARSRRDQPQHF. DNA of the CDR3: TGTGCCAGCAGTGCGCGATCCCGTAGGGATCAGCCCCAGCATTTT.